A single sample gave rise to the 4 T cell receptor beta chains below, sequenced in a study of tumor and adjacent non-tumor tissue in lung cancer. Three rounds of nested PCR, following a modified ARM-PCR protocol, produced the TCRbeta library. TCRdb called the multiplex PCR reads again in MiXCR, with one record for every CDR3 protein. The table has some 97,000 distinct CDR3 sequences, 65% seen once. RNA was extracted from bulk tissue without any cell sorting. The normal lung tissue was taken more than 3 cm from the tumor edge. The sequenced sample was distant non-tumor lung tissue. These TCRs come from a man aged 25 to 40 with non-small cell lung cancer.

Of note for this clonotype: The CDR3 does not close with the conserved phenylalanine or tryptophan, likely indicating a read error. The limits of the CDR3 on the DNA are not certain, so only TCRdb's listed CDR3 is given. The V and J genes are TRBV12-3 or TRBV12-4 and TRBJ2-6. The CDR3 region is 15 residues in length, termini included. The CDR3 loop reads CASSPQGPGASVLTL.

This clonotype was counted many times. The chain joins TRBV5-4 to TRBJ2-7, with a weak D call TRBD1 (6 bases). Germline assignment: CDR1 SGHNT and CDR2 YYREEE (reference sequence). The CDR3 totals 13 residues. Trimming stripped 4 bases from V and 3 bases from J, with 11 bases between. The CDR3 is CASSRTDIYEQYF. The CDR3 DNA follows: TGTGCCAGCAGCCGGACAGATATCTACGAGCAGTACTTC. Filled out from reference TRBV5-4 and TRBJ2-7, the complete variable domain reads ETGVTQSPTHLIKTRGQQVTLRCSSQSGHNTVSWYQQALGQGPQFIFQYYREEENGRGNFPPRFSGLQFPNYSSELNVNALELDDSALYLCASSRTDIYEQYFGPGTRLTVT.

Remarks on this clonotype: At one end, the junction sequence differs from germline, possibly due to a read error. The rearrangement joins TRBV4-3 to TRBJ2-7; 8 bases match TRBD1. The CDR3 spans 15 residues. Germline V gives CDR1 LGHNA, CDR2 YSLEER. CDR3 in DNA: TGTGCCAGCAGCCAATCTAGCAGGGGGCCCCTCGGGCAGTACTTC. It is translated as CASSQSSRGPLGQYF.

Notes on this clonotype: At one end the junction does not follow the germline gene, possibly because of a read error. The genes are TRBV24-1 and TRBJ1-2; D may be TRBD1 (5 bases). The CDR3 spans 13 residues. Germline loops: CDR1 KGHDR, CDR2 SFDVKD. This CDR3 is CTTSEAGTYGYTF. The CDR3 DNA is TGTACCACTAGTGAGGCTGGGACCTATGGCTACACCTTC.